This T cell receptor beta chain emerged from a study of T cells in Graves' hyperthyroidism and ophthalmopathy. Study details: Pretreatment peripheral blood was obtained at initial diagnosis. Study outcomes and limitations: Before onset, by a median of around 6.4 months, the model predicted ophthalmopathy.

The study left out patients who had uncontrolled infection, other autoimmune disease, pregnancy or lactation. PBMCs stemmed from around 10 ml fresh peripheral blood. RNA transcripts gave rise to amplified TCR beta CDR3 regions. RT-PCR in the first round (using the HTBI primer set) targeted the TCR CDR3. MiXCR was run by TCRdb on the multiplex PCR reads, yielding one entry per CDR3 protein. The sample carries roughly 800,000 distinct CDR3 sequences, roughly 40% recorded once. The CDR3 loop spans 18 amino acids. Germline CDR1 and CDR2: SNHLY and FYNNEI. V was pared by 7 bases and J by 0 bases, with 12 bases of the junction left unmatched. Turning to this clonotype: Its specificity is unknown.

Sequenced: blood. V gene TRBV2 combines with J gene TRBJ2-6; 7 positions agree with TRBD1. This TCR derives from a man in his late teens or twenties with Graves' hyperthyroidism. The CDR3 loop is CASISDRDSSSGANVLTF. Here the CDR3 DNA reads TGTGCCAGCATTTCCGACAGGGATAGTAGCTCTGGGGCCAACGTCCTGACTTTC.